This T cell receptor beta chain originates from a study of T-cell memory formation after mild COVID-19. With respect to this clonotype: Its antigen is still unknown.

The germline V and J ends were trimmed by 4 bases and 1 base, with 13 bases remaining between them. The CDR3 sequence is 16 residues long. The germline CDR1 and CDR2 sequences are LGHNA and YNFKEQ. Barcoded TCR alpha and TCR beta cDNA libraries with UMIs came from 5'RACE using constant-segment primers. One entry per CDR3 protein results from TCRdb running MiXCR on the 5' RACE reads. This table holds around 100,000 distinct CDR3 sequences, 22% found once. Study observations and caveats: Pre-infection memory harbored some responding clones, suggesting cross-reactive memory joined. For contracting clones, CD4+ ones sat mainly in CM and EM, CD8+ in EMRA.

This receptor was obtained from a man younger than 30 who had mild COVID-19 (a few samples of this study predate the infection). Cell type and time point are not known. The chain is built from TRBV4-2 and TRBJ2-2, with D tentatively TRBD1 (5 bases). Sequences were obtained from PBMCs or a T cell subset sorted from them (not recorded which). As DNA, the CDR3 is TGTGCCAGCAGCCCGCAAGGGGCGGAGAACACCGGGGAGCTGTTTTTT. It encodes CASSPQGAENTGELFF.